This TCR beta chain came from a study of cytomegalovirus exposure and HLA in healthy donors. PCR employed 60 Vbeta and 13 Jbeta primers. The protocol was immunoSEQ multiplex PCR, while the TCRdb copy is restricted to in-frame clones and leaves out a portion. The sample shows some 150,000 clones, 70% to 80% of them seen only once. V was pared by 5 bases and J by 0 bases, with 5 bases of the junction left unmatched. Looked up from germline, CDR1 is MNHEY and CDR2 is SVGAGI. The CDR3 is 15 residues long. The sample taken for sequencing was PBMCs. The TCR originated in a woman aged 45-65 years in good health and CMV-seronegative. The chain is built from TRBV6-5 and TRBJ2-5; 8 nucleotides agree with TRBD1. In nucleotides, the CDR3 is TGTGCCAGCAGTACAGGGGGATCGTACCAAGAGACCCAGTACTTC. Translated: CASSTGGSYQETQYF.